This T cell receptor beta chain emerged from a study of regulatory T cells in long-lasting Graves disease. General observations from the study: Peripheral blood was the sole material, not thyroid tissue. Persistent disease showed a preference for TRBV28, TRBJ1-2 and TRBJ2-5. More public clonotypes were shared by persistent patients (around 3,000) than by new patients (about 1,000).

Time point given: newly diagnosed GD, antithyroid drugs for less than 3 months. RNA extracted from PBMCs served as the sequencing template. The CDR3 has 16 residues. Per the germline V gene, CDR1 is SGHDN and CDR2 is FVKESK. V dropped 1 base and J dropped 1; count of bases not matched to a gene: 3. Arm-PCR of CDR3 regions with iRepertoire HTBI primers generated TCR beta libraries. Via MiXCR, TCRdb re-called the multiplex PCR reads, giving one row per CDR3 protein. The repertoire has a few hundred thousand distinct CDR3 sequences, approximately 16% of them found once; the top ten carry about 8.2%. This clonotype was detected ten times or more. Its antigen is not identified. This sample was shared with a second study, whose subject was T cells in Graves' hyperthyroidism and ophthalmopathy.

The receptor's source is a woman aged 35 to 49 with Graves disease. This sequence joins TRBV14 and TRBJ2-2, with 7 positions matching TRBD2. The material was peripheral blood mononuclear cells (PBMCs), obtained at new diagnosis, from a patient treated with antithyroid drugs. The CDR3 DNA follows: TGTGCCAGCAGCCAAGGGGGAGGGAGGAACACCGGGGAGCTGTTTTTT. Its protein product is CASSQGGGRNTGELFF.